Shown below are 13 T cell receptor beta chains from a single sample sequenced in a study of tumor and adjacent non-tumor tissue in lung cancer. The library came from three nested PCR rounds adapted from ARM-PCR protocols. TCRdb used MiXCR to reprocess the multiplex PCR reads, holding one entry per CDR3 protein. The profile covers 55,000 to 65,000 distinct CDR3 sequences, with around 64% appearing a single time and under 35% taken by the ten largest. The template was RNA from unsorted bulk tissue. Distant lung tissue was collected more than 3 cm away from the tumor edge. The source material was distant non-tumor lung tissue. These receptors originate from a man aged 70-80 years with non-small cell lung cancer.

The chain links TRBV19 to TRBJ2-1; TRBD1 aligns across 10 bases. J was trimmed by 6 bases and V by 5 bases; bases with no gene match: 7. Germline CDR1 LNHDA, CDR2 SQIVND (reference sequence). The CDR3 length is 15 residues. The CDR3: CASSDFGTGVNEQFF. The CDR3 nucleotides read TGTGCCAGTAGTGATTTTGGGACAGGGGTCAATGAGCAGTTCTTC.

This clonotype was found once. Its ends do not fully match the called genes, so a read error is possible. The rearrangement uses TRBV6-6 and TRBJ2-1; 7 bases agree with TRBD1. Germline V gene lookup returns CDR1 MNHNY and CDR2 SVGAGI (reference sequence). The CDR3 runs 17 residues. The CDR3 loop is CVSSTGTDGWVYNEQFF. As DNA, the CDR3 is TGTGTCAGCAGTACCGGGACAGATGGTTGGGTCTACAATGAGCAGTTCTTC.

V and J are TRBV29-1 and TRBJ2-7; D is unresolved. The CDR3 has 12 amino acids. Germline lookup yields CDR1 SQVTM and CDR2 ANQGSEA. In DNA form, the CDR3 reads TGCGCTACGAGAGGACCATGGGGCGAGCAGTACTTC. Translated: CATRGPWGEQYF.

The CDR3 protein is CAWNVGQEPKNIQYF. The CDR3 nucleotides are TGTGCCTGGAATGTAGGTCAGGAACCCAAAAACATTCAGTACTTC. This chain connects TRBV30 to TRBJ2-4; D gene uncertain. The CDR3 runs 15 residues. Germline lookup yields CDR1 GTSNPN and CDR2 SVGIG (reference sequence). Trimming took 4 bases from V and 2 from J, leaving 15 bases between them.

This clonotype was seen just once. The chain is built from TRBV29-1 and TRBJ2-3; 9 bases are shared with TRBD1. Trimming cost V 4 bases and J 4 bases; bases outside gene matches: 12. The germline V gene encodes CDR1 SQVTM and CDR2 ANQGSEA. The CDR3 is made up of 16 amino acids. CDR3 amino acids: CSVGVYGQGLSDTQYF. The CDR3 nucleotides are TGCAGCGTTGGAGTATATGGACAGGGGCTTTCAGATACGCAGTATTTT.

As regards this clonotype: The junction shows a germline mismatch at one end, possibly a read error. The rearrangement uses TRBV12-3 or TRBV12-4 and TRBJ1-5; possible D gene TRBD1, 6 bases. The CDR3 totals 17 residues. CDR3 sequence (DNA): TGTGCCAGCAGCCCCGACACAGGGACGTCGGGCAATCAGCCCCAGCACTTT. This gives the protein CASSPDTGTSGNQPQHF.

Notes on this clonotype: One junction end does not reproduce the germline sequence, and a read error may be involved. The CDR3 DNA sequence: TGTGCCAGCAGCGTTATCAGGGGAGACTACAATGAGCAGCTCTTC. Its translation: CASSVIRGDYNEQLF. The chain carries TRBV11-2 and TRBJ2-1, with TRBD1 as a possible D gene (6 bases). Germline V gene data show CDR1 as SGHAT and CDR2 as FQNNGV. The CDR3 sequence is 15 residues long.

This chain uses TRBV5-5 with TRBJ2-4; no definite D call. V lost 2 bases and J lost 8, with 5 bases in between. The CDR3 totals 11 residues. The germline gives CDR1 SGHKS, CDR2 YYEKEE (reference sequence). The CDR3 DNA sequence: TGTGCCAGCAGCTTTCGGGACATTCAGTACTTC. It encodes CASSFRDIQYF.

Turning to this clonotype: It may be a read error: a sequence one base away is much more abundant. The conserved closing phenylalanine or tryptophan is absent in this CDR3, likely reflecting a read error. This chain uses TRBV6-5 with TRBJ2-2, with 12 bases that match TRBD1. CDR3 length: 17 amino acids. The J segment lost 5 bases and the V segment lost 0 bases, leaving 4 bases of the junction unmatched. Germline V gene data show CDR1 as MNHEY and CDR2 as SVGAGI. CDR3 sequence: CASSYSGQGAETGELFL. CDR3 nucleotide sequence: TGTGCCAGCAGTTACTCGGGACAGGGGGCCGAGACCGGGGAGCTGTTTCTT.

V gene TRBV19 combines with J gene TRBJ2-7; 11 bases are a match to TRBD1. Germline V lookup: CDR1 LNHDA, CDR2 SQIVND (reference sequence). This CDR3 is 14 amino acids long. The trim removed 3 bases at V and 3 bases at J, leaving 1 base unmatched. The CDR3 DNA sequence: TGTGCCAGTAGTATGGGGACAGGGGGCTACGAGCAGTACTTC. This gives the protein CASSMGTGGYEQYF.

A note on this clonotype: Given a much more abundant clone one base away, this may be a read error. The genes are TRBV11-2 and TRBJ2-5; TRBD1 agrees at 7 bases. The CDR3 has 15 residues. Germline CDR1 and CDR2: SGHAT and FQNNGV. Here the CDR3 DNA reads TGTGCCAGCGGCTTAGGGGGCAGGAAGCAAGAGACCCAGTACTTC. As protein: CASGLGGRKQETQYF. Drawing the rest from reference TRBV11-2 and TRBJ2-5, the complete variable domain is EAGVAQSPRYKIIEKRQSVAFWCNPISGHATLYWYQQILGQGPKLLIQFQNNGVVDDSQLPKDRFSAERLKGVDSTLKIQPAKLEDSAVYLCASGLGGRKQETQYFGPGTRLLVL.

This clonotype was recorded a few times. V gene TRBV7-8 combines with J gene TRBJ2-7; 11 bases match TRBD2. Per germline, CDR1 SGHVS and CDR2 FQNEAQ. The V segment lost 5 bases and the J segment 4 bases; nucleotides outside the gene matches: 10. The CDR3 consists of 16 residues. The CDR3 region has the DNA TGTGCCAGCAGCCCCCTAGCGGGAGGCTTTTTTTACGAGCAGTACTTC. Protein: CASSPLAGGFFYEQYF.

Notes on this clonotype: This may arise from a read error, as a much more abundant clone is one base away. The chain has TRBV5-6 and TRBJ2-5; 10 positions agree with TRBD1. Germline loops: CDR1 SGHDT, CDR2 YYEEEE. This CDR3 contains 16 residues. The CDR3, as DNA: TGTGCCAGCAGCTTGGGGGACAGGGGAATAACAGAGACCGAGTACTTC. Its translation is CASSLGDRGITETEYF.